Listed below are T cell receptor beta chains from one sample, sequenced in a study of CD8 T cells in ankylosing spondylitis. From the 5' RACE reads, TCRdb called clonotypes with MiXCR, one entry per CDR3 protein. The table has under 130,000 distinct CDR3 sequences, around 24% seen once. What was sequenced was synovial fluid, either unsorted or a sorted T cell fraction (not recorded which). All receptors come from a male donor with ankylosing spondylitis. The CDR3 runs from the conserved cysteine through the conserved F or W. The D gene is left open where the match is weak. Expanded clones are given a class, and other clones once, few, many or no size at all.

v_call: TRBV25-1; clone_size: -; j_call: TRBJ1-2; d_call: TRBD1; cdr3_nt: TGTGCCAGCAGTGCGTGGGACAGTTCGATGGATGGCTACACCTTC; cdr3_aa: CASSAWDSSMDGYTF
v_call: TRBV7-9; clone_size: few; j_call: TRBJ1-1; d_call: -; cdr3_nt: TGTGCCAGCAGCGCCGCTGGGGGCAGGACTGAAGCTTTCTTT; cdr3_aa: CASSAAGGRTEAFF
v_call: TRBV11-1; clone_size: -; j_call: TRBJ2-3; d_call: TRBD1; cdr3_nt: TGTGCCAGCAGCCCCCTTCGGGCAGGGGGCGGGGATACGCAGTATTTT; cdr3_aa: CASSPLRAGGGDTQYF
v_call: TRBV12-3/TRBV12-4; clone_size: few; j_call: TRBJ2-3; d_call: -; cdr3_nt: TGTGCCAGCAGTTTGTCTGGCGGGACAGATACGCAGTATTTT; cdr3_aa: CASSLSGGTDTQYF
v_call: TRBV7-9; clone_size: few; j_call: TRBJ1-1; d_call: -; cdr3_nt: TGTGCCAGCAGTCGTGAGAACACTGAAGCTTTCTTT; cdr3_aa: CASSRENTEAFF
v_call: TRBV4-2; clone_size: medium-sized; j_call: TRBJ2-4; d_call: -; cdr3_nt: TGTGCCAGCAGCCAAGGCACAACTGAGAGAAACATTCAGTACTTC; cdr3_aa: CASSQGTTERNIQYF
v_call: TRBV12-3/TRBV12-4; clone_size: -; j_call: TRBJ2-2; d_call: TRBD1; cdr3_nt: TGTGCCAGCAGTTTCCGTACAGGGGCGAACACCGGGGAGCTGTTTTTT; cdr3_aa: CASSFRTGANTGELFF
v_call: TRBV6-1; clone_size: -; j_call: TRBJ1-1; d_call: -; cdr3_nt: TGTGCCAGCAGTCGTTCGACCAGTAACACTGAAGCTTTCTTT; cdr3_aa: CASSRSTSNTEAFF
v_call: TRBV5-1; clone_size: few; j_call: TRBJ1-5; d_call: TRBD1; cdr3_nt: TGCGCCAGCAGTCGGGACAGGGGGAACAATCAGCCCCAGCATTTT; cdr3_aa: CASSRDRGNNQPQHF
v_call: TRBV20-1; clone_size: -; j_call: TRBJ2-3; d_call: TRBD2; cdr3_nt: TGCAGTGCTAGCGGGAGGGCCGTGACAGATACGCAGTATTTT; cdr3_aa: CSASGRAVTDTQYF
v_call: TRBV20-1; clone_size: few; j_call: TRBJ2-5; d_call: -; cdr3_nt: TGCAGTGCTGGCACCGGGACTTTCCAAGAGACCCAGTACTTC; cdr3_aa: CSAGTGTFQETQYF